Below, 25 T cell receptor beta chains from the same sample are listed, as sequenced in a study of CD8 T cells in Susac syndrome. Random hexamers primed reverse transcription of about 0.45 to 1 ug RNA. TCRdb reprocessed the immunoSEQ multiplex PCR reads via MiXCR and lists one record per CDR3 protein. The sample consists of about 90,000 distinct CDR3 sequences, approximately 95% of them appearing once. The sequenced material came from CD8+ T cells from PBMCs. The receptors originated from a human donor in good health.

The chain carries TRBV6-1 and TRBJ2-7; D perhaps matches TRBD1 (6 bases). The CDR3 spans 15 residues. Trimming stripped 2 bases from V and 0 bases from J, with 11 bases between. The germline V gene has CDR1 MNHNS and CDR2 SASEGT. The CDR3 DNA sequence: TGTGCCAGCAGTGAACCACAGGGCCGCTCCTACGAGCAGTACTTC. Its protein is CASSEPQGRSYEQYF.

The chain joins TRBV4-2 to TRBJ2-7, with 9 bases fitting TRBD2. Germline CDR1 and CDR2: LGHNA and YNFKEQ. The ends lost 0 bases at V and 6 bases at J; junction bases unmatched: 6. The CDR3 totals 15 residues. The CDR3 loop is CASSQDLAGGLEQYF. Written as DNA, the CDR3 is TGTGCCAGCAGCCAAGATCTTGCGGGGGGGCTCGAGCAGTACTTC.

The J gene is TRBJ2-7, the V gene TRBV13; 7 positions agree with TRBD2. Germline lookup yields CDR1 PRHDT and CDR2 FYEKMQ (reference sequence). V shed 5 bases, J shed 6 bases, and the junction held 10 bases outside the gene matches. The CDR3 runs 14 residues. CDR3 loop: CASSSRDYQGEQYF. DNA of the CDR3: TGTGCCAGCAGCAGCCGGGACTACCAGGGCGAGCAGTACTTC. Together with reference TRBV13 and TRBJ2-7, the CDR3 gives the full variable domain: AAGVIQSPRHLIKEKRETATLKCYPIPRHDTVYWYQQGPGQDPQFLISFYEKMQSDKGSIPDRFSAQQFSDYHSELNMSSLELGDSALYFCASSSRDYQGEQYFGPGTRLTVT.

CDR3 protein: CASSDRAHNEQFF. DNA for the CDR3: TGTGCCAGCAGTGATAGGGCGCACAATGAGCAGTTCTTC. The rearrangement uses TRBV2 and TRBJ2-1; D gene ambiguous. The CDR3 covers 13 residues. Germline loops: CDR1 SNHLY, CDR2 FYNNEI. With 3 bases removed from V and 5 bases from J, the gap between germline ends came to 8 bases. Full variable domain (rest looked up from reference TRBV2 and TRBJ2-1): EPEVTQTPSHQVTQMGQEVILRCVPISNHLYFYWYRQILGQKVEFLVSFYNNEISEKSEIFDDQFSVERPDGSNFTLKIRSTKLEDSAMYFCASSDRAHNEQFFGPGTRLTVL.

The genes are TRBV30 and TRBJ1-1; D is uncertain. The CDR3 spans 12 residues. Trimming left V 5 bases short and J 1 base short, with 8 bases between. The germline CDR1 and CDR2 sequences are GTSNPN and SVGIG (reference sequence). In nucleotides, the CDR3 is TGTGCCTGGGCCTCCTCGAACACTGAAGCTTTCTTT. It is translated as CAWASSNTEAFF.

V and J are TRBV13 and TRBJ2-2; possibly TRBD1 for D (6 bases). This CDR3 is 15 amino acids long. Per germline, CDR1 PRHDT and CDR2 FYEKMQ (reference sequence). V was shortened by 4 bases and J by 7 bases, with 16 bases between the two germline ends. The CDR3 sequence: CASSSRVRTVGELFF. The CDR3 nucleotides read TGTGCCAGCAGCTCCCGCGTCCGGACAGTCGGGGAGCTGTTTTTT. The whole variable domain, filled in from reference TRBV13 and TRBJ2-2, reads AAGVIQSPRHLIKEKRETATLKCYPIPRHDTVYWYQQGPGQDPQFLISFYEKMQSDKGSIPDRFSAQQFSDYHSELNMSSLELGDSALYFCASSSRVRTVGELFFGEGSRLTVL.

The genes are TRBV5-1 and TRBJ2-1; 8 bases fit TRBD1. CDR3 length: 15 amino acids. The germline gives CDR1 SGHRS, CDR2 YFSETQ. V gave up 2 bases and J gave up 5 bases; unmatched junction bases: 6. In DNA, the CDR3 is TGCGCCAGCAGCTTTGGACAGGGTTGGAACAATGAGCAGTTCTTC. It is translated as CASSFGQGWNNEQFF. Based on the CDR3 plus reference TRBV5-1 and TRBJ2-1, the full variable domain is KAGVTQTPRYLIKTRGQQVTLSCSPISGHRSVSWYQQTPGQGLQFLFEYFSETQRNKGNFPGRFSGRQFSNSRSEMNVSTLELGDSALYLCASSFGQGWNNEQFFGPGTRLTVL.

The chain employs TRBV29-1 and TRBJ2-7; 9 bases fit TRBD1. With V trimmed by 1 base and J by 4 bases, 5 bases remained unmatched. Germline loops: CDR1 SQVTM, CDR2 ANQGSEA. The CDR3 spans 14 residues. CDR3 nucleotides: TGCAGCGTTGAAGCCGACAGGGGGAATTACGAGCAGTACTTC. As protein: CSVEADRGNYEQYF.

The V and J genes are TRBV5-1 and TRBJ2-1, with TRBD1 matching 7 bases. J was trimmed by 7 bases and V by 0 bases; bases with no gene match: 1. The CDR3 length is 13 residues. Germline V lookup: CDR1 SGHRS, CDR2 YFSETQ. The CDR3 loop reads CASSLEGANEQFF. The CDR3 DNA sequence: TGCGCCAGCAGCTTGGAGGGGGCTAATGAGCAGTTCTTC.

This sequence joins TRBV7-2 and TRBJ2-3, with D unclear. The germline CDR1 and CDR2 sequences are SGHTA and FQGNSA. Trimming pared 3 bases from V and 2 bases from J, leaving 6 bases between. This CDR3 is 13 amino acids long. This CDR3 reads CASSFYNTDTQYF. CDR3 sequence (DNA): TGTGCCAGCAGCTTTTACAACACAGATACGCAGTATTTT.

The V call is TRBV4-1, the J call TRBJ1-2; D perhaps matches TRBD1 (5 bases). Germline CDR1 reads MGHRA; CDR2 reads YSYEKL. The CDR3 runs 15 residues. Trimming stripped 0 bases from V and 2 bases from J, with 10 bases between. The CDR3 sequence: CASSQDGRENYGYTF. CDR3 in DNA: TGCGCCAGCAGCCAAGATGGCAGGGAGAACTATGGCTACACCTTC.

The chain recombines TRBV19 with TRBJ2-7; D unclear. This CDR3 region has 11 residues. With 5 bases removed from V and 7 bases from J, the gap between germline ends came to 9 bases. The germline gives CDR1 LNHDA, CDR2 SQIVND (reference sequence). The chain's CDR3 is CASSSSREQYF. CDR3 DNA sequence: TGTGCCAGTAGTTCGTCCAGGGAGCAGTACTTC.

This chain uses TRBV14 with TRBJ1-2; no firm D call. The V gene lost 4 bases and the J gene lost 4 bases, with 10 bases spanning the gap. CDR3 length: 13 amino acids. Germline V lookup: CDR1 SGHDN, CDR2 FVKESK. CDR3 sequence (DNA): TGTGCCAGCAGCCCCACCCTCGTCTATGGCTACACCTTC. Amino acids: CASSPTLVYGYTF.

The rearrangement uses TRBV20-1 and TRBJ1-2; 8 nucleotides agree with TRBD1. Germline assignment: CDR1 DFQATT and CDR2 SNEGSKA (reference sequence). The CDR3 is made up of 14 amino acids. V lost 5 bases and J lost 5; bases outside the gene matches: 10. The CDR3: CSADASQGAYGYTF. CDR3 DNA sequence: TGCAGTGCTGACGCCAGTCAGGGGGCGTATGGCTACACCTTC.

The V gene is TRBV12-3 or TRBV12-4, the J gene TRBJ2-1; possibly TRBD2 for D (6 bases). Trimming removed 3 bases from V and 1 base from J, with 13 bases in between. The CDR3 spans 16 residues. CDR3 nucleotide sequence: TGTGCCAGCAGTTTCGAGGGAGGCGAATCCTACAATGAGCAGTTCTTC. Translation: CASSFEGGESYNEQFF.

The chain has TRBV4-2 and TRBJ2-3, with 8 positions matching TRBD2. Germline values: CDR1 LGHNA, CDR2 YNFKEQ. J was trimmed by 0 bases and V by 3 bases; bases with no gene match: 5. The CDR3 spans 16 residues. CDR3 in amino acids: CASSQNSGESTDTQYF. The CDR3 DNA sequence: TGTGCCAGCAGCCAGAATAGCGGGGAGAGCACAGATACGCAGTATTTT.

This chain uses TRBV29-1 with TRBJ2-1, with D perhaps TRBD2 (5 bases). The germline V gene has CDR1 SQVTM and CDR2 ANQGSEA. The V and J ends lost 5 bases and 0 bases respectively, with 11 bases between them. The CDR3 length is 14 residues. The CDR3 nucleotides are TGCAGCGTTCTCCTTGGGAGCTCCTACAATGAGCAGTTCTTC. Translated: CSVLLGSSYNEQFF.

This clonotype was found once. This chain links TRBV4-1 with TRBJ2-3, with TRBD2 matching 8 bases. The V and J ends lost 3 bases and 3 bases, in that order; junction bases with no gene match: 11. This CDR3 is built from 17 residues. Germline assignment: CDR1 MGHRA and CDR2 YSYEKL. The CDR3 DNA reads TGCGCCAGCAGCCAGGGGTTTTCGGGGGGGAGTACAGATACGCAGTATTTT. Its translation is CASSQGFSGGSTDTQYF.

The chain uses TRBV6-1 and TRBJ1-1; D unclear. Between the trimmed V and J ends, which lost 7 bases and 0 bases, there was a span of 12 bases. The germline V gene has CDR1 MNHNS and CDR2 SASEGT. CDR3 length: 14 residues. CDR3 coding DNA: TGTGCCAGCAAAAAGACGGCGGTGAACACTGAAGCTTTCTTT. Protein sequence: CASKKTAVNTEAFF.

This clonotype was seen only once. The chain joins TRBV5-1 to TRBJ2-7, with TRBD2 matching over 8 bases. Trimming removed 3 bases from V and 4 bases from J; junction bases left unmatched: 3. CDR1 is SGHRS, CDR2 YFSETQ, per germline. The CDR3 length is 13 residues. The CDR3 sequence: CASSSASGYEQYF. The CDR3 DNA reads TGCGCCAGCAGCTCGGCTAGCGGGTACGAGCAGTACTTC.

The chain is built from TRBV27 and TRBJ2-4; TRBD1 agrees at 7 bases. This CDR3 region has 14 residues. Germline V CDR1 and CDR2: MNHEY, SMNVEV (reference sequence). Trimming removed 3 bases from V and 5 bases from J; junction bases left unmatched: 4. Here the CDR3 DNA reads TGTGCCAGCAGTTTGAAGGGGGCTGAAAACATTCAGTACTTC. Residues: CASSLKGAENIQYF.

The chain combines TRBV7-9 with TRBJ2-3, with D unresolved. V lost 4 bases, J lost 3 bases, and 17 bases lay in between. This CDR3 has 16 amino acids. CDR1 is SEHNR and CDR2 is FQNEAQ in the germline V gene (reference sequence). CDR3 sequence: CASSSDGFAWTDTQYF. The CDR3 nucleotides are TGTGCCAGCAGCTCCGACGGATTTGCTTGGACAGATACGCAGTATTTT.

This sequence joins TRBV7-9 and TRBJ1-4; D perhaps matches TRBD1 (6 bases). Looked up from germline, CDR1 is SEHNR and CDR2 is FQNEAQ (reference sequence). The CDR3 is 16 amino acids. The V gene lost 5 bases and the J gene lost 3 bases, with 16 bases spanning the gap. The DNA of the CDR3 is TGTGCCAGCAGCCGAGATTCGGGACAAGCTAATGAAAAACTGTTTTTT. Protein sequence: CASSRDSGQANEKLFF.

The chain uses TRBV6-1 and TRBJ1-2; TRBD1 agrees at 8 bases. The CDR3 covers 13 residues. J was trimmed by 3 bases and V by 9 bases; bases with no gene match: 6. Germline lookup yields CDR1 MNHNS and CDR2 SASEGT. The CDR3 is CASTTGGDYGYTF. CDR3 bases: TGTGCCAGTACAACAGGGGGGGACTATGGCTACACCTTC.

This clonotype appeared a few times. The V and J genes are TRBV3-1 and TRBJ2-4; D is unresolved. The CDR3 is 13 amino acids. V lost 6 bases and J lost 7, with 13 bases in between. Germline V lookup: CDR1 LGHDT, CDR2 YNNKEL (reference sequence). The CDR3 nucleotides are TGTGCCAGCAGTCCCCTCCTCGAGAACATTCAGTACTTC. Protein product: CASSPLLENIQYF.